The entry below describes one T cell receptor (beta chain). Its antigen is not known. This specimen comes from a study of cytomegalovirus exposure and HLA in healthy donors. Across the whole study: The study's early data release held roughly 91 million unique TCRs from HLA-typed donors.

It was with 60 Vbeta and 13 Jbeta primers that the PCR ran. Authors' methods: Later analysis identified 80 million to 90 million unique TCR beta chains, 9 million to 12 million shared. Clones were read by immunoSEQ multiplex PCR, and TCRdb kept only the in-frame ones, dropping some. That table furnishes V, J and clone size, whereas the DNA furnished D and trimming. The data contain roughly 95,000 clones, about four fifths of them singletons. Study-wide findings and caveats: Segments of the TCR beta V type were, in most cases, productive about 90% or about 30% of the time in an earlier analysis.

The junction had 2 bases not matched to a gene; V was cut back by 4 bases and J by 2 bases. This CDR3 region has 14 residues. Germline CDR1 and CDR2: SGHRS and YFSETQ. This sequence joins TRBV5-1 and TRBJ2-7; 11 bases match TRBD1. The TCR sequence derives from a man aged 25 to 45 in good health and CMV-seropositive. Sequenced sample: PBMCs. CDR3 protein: CASSVDRGPYEQYF. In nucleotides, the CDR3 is TGCGCCAGCAGCGTGGACAGGGGGCCCTACGAGCAGTACTTC.